These 30 T cell receptor beta chains came from one sample sequenced in a study of cytomegalovirus exposure and HLA in healthy donors. PCR primers comprised 60 Vbeta and 13 Jbeta primers. TCRdb's table, derived via immunoSEQ multiplex PCR, lists solely in-frame clones and lacks some. The top ten hold 4% of the sample, which has more than 95,000 clones, 81% seen once. Sequencing was done on a sample of PBMCs. The origin of the receptors is a young man in good health and CMV-seropositive.

Comment on this clone: Other nucleotide sequences from this sample produce the same CDR3. The J gene is TRBJ1-1, the V gene TRBV4-3, with D unresolved. Germline-derived CDR1 and CDR2 are LGHNA and YSLEER. This CDR3 contains 14 residues. Trimming removed 0 bases at V and 1 base at J, with 6 bases between. Here the CDR3 DNA reads TGCGCCAGCAGCCAAGAGTCCAGGAACACTGAAGCTTTCTTT. It specifies CASSQESRNTEAFF.

The V and J genes are TRBV5-4 and TRBJ2-1, with D possibly matching TRBD2 (6 bases). V lost 3 bases to trimming and J lost 5 bases, with 15 bases between them. Germline assignment: CDR1 SGHNT and CDR2 YYREEE (reference sequence). This CDR3 is 15 amino acids long. The CDR3 nucleotides read TGTGCCAGCAGCTGGATCGGGACTCACAACAATGAGCAGTTCTTC. This encodes CASSWIGTHNNEQFF.

This chain uses TRBV4-3 with TRBJ1-6; weak D call: TRBD1 (6 bases). In germline, CDR1 is LGHNA, CDR2 YSLEER. This CDR3 has 19 residues. The V gene lost 1 base and the J gene lost 0 bases, with 16 bases spanning the gap. The CDR3 here is CASSQGTADQSSYNSPLHF. The CDR3 DNA reads as TGCGCCAGCAGCCAAGGGACAGCTGATCAGAGCTCCTATAATTCACCCCTCCACTTT.

The CDR3 DNA is TGCGCCAGCAGCTGGGACACCGCTAACTATGGCTACACCTTC. Translating gives CASSWDTANYGYTF. This chain connects TRBV5-1 to TRBJ1-2, with D maybe TRBD1 (6 bases). This CDR3 spans 14 amino acids. The V gene's germline CDR1 is SGHRS and CDR2 YFSETQ. The V end was cut by 3 bases, the J end by 0 bases, with 9 bases between.

This clone has a handful of counts. The rearrangement uses TRBV5-1 and TRBJ2-5; TRBD1 aligns across 7 bases. V shed 4 bases and J 5 bases; nucleotides not matched to a gene: 8. The CDR3 extends over 14 amino acids. CDR1 is SGHRS and CDR2 is YFSETQ in the germline V gene. CDR3 DNA sequence: TGCGCCAGCAGCCGGGACAGCTCCGAGGAGACCCAGTACTTC. Protein: CASSRDSSEETQYF. Variable domain in full (rest from reference TRBV5-1 and TRBJ2-5): KAGVTQTPRYLIKTRGQQVTLSCSPISGHRSVSWYQQTPGQGLQFLFEYFSETQRNKGNFPGRFSGRQFSNSRSEMNVSTLELGDSALYLCASSRDSSEETQYFGPGTRLLVL.

This chain uses TRBV30 with TRBJ1-1, with D tentatively TRBD1 (5 bases). Deletions cut 5 bases from V and 4 bases from J, with 14 bases between. CDR1 and CDR2 from the germline V gene are GTSNPN and SVGIG (reference sequence). This CDR3 has 13 amino acids. CDR3 residues: CAWGEGASTEAFF. CDR3 sequence (DNA): TGTGCCTGGGGGGAAGGGGCGAGCACTGAAGCTTTCTTT.

The chain combines TRBV30 with TRBJ1-5; 8 nucleotides match TRBD1. Germline CDR1 reads GTSNPN; CDR2 reads SVGIG (reference sequence). This CDR3 region has 15 residues. The junction had 7 bases not matched to a gene; V was cut back by 5 bases and J by 1 base. CDR3 sequence: CAWDTRTGSNQPQHF. In DNA, the CDR3 is TGTGCCTGGGACACCCGGACAGGGAGCAATCAGCCCCAGCATTTT.

The V and J genes are TRBV7-9 and TRBJ2-7; D may be TRBD1 (5 bases). Germline V gene data show CDR1 as SEHNR and CDR2 as FQNEAQ (reference sequence). Trimming removed 5 bases at V and 3 bases at J, with 14 bases between. This CDR3 is 14 amino acids long. CDR3 DNA sequence: TGTGCCAGCAGCCCCGACAGCCTTCACTACGAGCAGTACTTC. Encoded protein: CASSPDSLHYEQYF.

This sequence joins TRBV25-1 and TRBJ1-1, with TRBD1 as a possible D gene (6 bases). Germline CDR1 is MGHDK and CDR2 is SYGVNS. CDR3 length: 15 amino acids. Trimming removed 6 bases from V and 1 base from J, with 15 bases in between. The CDR3 DNA reads as TGTGCCAGCAGAATACAGGGAGAGAAGAACACTGAAGCTTTCTTT. This sequence encodes CASRIQGEKNTEAFF.

This clone was found a few times. The V call is TRBV6-1, the J call TRBJ2-1, with D tentatively TRBD2 (5 bases). V was cut by 1 base and J by 15 bases, with 16 bases left in between. The CDR3 length is 13 residues. Germline V gives CDR1 MNHNS, CDR2 SASEGT. CDR3 sequence (DNA): TGTGCCAGCAGTGAAGGAGAGGGCCTTAGCCTGTTCTTC. This gives the protein CASSEGEGLSLFF.

The chain has TRBV4-3 and TRBJ2-5; 9 bases map to TRBD2. CDR1 and CDR2 (germline): LGHNA, YSLEER. J was trimmed by 4 bases and V by 1 base; bases with no gene match: 13. This CDR3 is 18 amino acids long. CDR3 sequence reads: CASSQVSFGTSSSETQYF. The CDR3 DNA reads as TGCGCCAGCAGCCAAGTATCCTTTGGGACTAGCTCTTCAGAGACCCAGTACTTC.

The rearrangement uses TRBV11-2 and TRBJ2-7; no clear D. The CDR3 runs 12 residues. Germline CDR1 SGHAT, CDR2 FQNNGV. The germline V and J ends were trimmed by 5 bases and 4 bases, with 9 bases remaining between them. The CDR3 sequence is CASSLRPYEQYF. The DNA of the CDR3 is TGTGCCAGCAGCCTCCGTCCTTACGAGCAGTACTTC. Complete variable domain (other parts from reference TRBV11-2 and TRBJ2-7): EAGVAQSPRYKIIEKRQSVAFWCNPISGHATLYWYQQILGQGPKLLIQFQNNGVVDDSQLPKDRFSAERLKGVDSTLKIQPAKLEDSAVYLCASSLRPYEQYFGPGTRLTVT.

The rearrangement links TRBV5-1 to TRBJ1-5, with D tentatively TRBD1 (5 bases). In germline, CDR1 is SGHRS, CDR2 YFSETQ. Trimming removed 0 bases at V and 6 bases at J, with 7 bases between. CDR3 size: 13 residues. The CDR3 DNA sequence: TGCGCCAGCAGCTTGGCCGGGGGTCAGCCCCAGCATTTT. This codes for CASSLAGGQPQHF.

The genes are TRBV19 and TRBJ2-1; 9 positions agree with TRBD2. Per the germline V gene, CDR1 is LNHDA and CDR2 is SQIVND (reference sequence). The CDR3 is made up of 13 amino acids. Trimming removed 7 bases from V and 5 bases from J; junction bases left unmatched: 3. CDR3: CASTLAGNNEQFF. CDR3 coding DNA: TGTGCCAGTACCCTAGCGGGGAACAATGAGCAGTTCTTC.

The rearrangement uses TRBV7-2 and TRBJ2-5, with D possibly TRBD1 on 5 matching bases. CDR1 and CDR2 (germline): SGHTA, FQGNSA. The V end was cut by 4 bases, the J end by 1 base, with 16 bases between. The CDR3 is 16 residues long. CDR3 loop: CASSSTPQGTQETQYF. Written as DNA, the CDR3 is TGTGCCAGCAGCTCAACCCCCCAGGGAACCCAAGAGACCCAGTACTTC.

The chain couples TRBV29-1 to TRBJ2-5; no definite D call. CDR1 and CDR2 from the germline V gene are SQVTM and ANQGSEA. The V gene lost 1 base and the J gene lost 6 bases, with 27 bases spanning the gap. This CDR3 is built from 18 residues. CDR3 bases: TGCAGCGTTGAAGCACTCTCCATTCAAGGAACAGATAGGAAGACCCAGTACTTC. This translates into CSVEALSIQGTDRKTQYF. Full variable domain (outside the CDR3, taken from reference TRBV29-1 and TRBJ2-5): SAVISQKPSRDICQRGTSLTIQCQVDSQVTMMFWYRQQPGQSLTLIATANQGSEATYESGFVIDKFPISRPNLTFSTLTVSNMSPEDSSIYLCSVEALSIQGTDRKTQYFGPGTRLLVL.

This clone was seen a handful of times. The chain combines TRBV5-1 with TRBJ1-5, with 7 bases lining up with TRBD1. Trimming took 0 bases from V and 5 from J; bases not matched to a gene: 8. The CDR3 is 16 residues long. Germline CDR1 SGHRS, CDR2 YFSETQ. CDR3 region: CASSLGTGRGDQPQHF. The CDR3 bases are TGCGCCAGCAGCTTGGGGACAGGCAGGGGGGATCAGCCCCAGCATTTT. Full variable domain (outside the CDR3, taken from reference TRBV5-1 and TRBJ1-5): KAGVTQTPRYLIKTRGQQVTLSCSPISGHRSVSWYQQTPGQGLQFLFEYFSETQRNKGNFPGRFSGRQFSNSRSEMNVSTLELGDSALYLCASSLGTGRGDQPQHFGDGTRLSIL.

The chain recombines TRBV7-8 with TRBJ1-1; 7 nucleotides line up with TRBD1. Germline assignment: CDR1 SGHVS and CDR2 FQNEAQ. The CDR3 is 15 amino acids. J lost 0 bases, V lost 5 bases, and 6 bases had no gene match. For the CDR3, the DNA is TGTGCCAGCAGCGTGAACAGGGGAATGAACACTGAAGCTTTCTTT. Translation: CASSVNRGMNTEAFF. Supplemented by reference TRBV7-8 and TRBJ1-1, the full variable domain reads GAGVSQSPRYKVAKRGQDVALRCDPISGHVSLFWYQQALGQGPEFLTYFQNEAQLDKSGLPSDRFFAERPEGSVSTLKIQRTQQEDSAVYLCASSVNRGMNTEAFFGQGTRLTVV.

This chain joins TRBV19 and TRBJ1-2, with TRBD1 matching 7 bases. Trimming took 3 bases from V and 8 from J; bases not matched to a gene: 9. The germline V gene encodes CDR1 LNHDA and CDR2 SQIVND (reference sequence). CDR3 length: 14 amino acids. DNA for the CDR3: TGTGCCAGTAGTATTCCCAACAGGGGCGAGGGCTACACCTTC. Amino acid sequence: CASSIPNRGEGYTF.

The chain is built from TRBV29-1 and TRBJ2-7, with TRBD1 identical over 11 bases. The CDR3 has 12 amino acids. CDR1 and CDR2 (germline): SQVTM, ANQGSEA. J lost 6 bases, V lost 7 bases, and 5 bases had no gene match. The DNA of the CDR3 is TGCAGCGGGACAGGGGGCGGTGGCGAGCAGTACTTC. Encoded protein: CSGTGGGGEQYF.

V is TRBV27 and J is TRBJ2-1; D might be TRBD2 (6 bases). The germline V and J ends were trimmed by 10 bases and 5 bases, with 24 bases remaining between them. The germline CDR1 and CDR2 sequences are MNHEY and SMNVEV (reference sequence). This CDR3 region has 16 residues. The CDR3 reads CATQRALGTQNNEQFF. The CDR3 nucleotides are TGTGCCACCCAAAGGGCCCTCGGGACTCAAAACAATGAGCAGTTCTTC.

This rearrangement joins TRBV5-4 to TRBJ2-3; 10 bases agree with TRBD2. The CDR3 spans 17 residues. The germline V gene has CDR1 SGHNT and CDR2 YYREEE (reference sequence). V trimming: 3 bases; J trimming: 3 bases; junction bases outside the gene matches: 10. The CDR3 protein is CASSSNLAGDGTDTQYF. In DNA form, the CDR3 reads TGTGCCAGCAGCTCAAACCTAGCGGGAGACGGAACAGATACGCAGTATTTT. Variable domain in full (rest from reference TRBV5-4 and TRBJ2-3): ETGVTQSPTHLIKTRGQQVTLRCSSQSGHNTVSWYQQALGQGPQFIFQYYREEENGRGNFPPRFSGLQFPNYSSELNVNALELDDSALYLCASSSNLAGDGTDTQYFGPGTRLTVL.

This rearrangement joins TRBV19 to TRBJ1-2, with 9 positions matching TRBD1. J gave up 7 bases and V 3 bases, and 6 bases lay outside the gene matches. Germline lookup yields CDR1 LNHDA and CDR2 SQIVND (reference sequence). This CDR3 has 14 amino acids. CDR3 coding DNA: TGTGCCAGTAGTATCGGGACAGGGATCTCTGGCTACACCTTC. Its translation: CASSIGTGISGYTF.

This clone was detected only a few times. The chain joins TRBV27 to TRBJ1-6, with D perhaps TRBD1 (6 bases). The V end was cut by 7 bases, the J end by 9 bases, with 19 bases between. The CDR3 has 15 amino acids. CDR1 is MNHEY, CDR2 SMNVEV, per germline (reference sequence). The CDR3 nucleotides are TGTGCCAGCACCCCCGTTGGGGGCGCGGGTTCACCCCTCCACTTT. The encoded protein is CASTPVGGAGSPLHF.

The CDR3 DNA is TGTGCCAGCAGTTATGGACAGGGAGGCGGGGAGCTGTTTTTT. Translated: CASSYGQGGGELFF. The chain uses TRBV27 and TRBJ2-2; TRBD1 agrees at 8 bases. V lost 4 bases, J lost 7 bases, and 5 bases stayed unmatched. The CDR3 loop spans 14 amino acids. CDR1 is MNHEY and CDR2 is SMNVEV in the germline V gene (reference sequence).

V and J are TRBV29-1 and TRBJ1-2, with 7 bases matching TRBD1. This CDR3 is 13 amino acids long. The germline V gene has CDR1 SQVTM and CDR2 ANQGSEA. With 7 bases clipped from V and 5 bases from J, the junction kept 10 bases outside the gene matches. CDR3 DNA sequence: TGCAGCGCTAGACAGGGAAGGATATATGGCTACACCTTC. Protein sequence: CSARQGRIYGYTF.

This clone was detected once. The rearrangement joins TRBV19 to TRBJ1-1; 7 bases are shared with TRBD1. The CDR3 loop spans 13 amino acids. CDR1 and CDR2 from the germline V gene are LNHDA and SQIVND (reference sequence). V lost 4 bases, J lost 5 bases, and 4 bases stayed unmatched. The CDR3 loop reads CASSTTGVTEAFF. CDR3 DNA sequence: TGTGCCAGTAGTACAACAGGGGTTACTGAAGCTTTCTTT.

A few counts support this clone. The chain carries TRBV5-1 and TRBJ2-7; the match to TRBD2 covers 15 bases. The V gene end was trimmed by 1 base and the J gene end by 3 bases; junction bases not matched to a gene: 5. CDR3 size: 17 residues. Per the germline V gene, CDR1 is SGHRS and CDR2 is YFSETQ. The CDR3 bases are TGCGCCAGCAGCTTGAGGCTGGGACTAGCGGGAGGCTACGAGCAGTACTTC. Protein product: CASSLRLGLAGGYEQYF. Full variable domain (remainder filled in from reference TRBV5-1 and TRBJ2-7): KAGVTQTPRYLIKTRGQQVTLSCSPISGHRSVSWYQQTPGQGLQFLFEYFSETQRNKGNFPGRFSGRQFSNSRSEMNVSTLELGDSALYLCASSLRLGLAGGYEQYFGPGTRLTVT.

This clone was found a few times. The rearrangement joins TRBV5-1 to TRBJ2-2, with D possibly being TRBD2 (5 bases). V was pared by 2 bases and J by 2 bases, with 7 bases between. This CDR3 is 14 amino acids long. The germline gives CDR1 SGHRS, CDR2 YFSETQ. The CDR3 spells CASSFRENTGELFF. CDR3 coding DNA: TGCGCCAGCAGCTTTCGGGAAAACACCGGGGAGCTGTTTTTT. The whole variable domain, remainder taken from reference TRBV5-1 and TRBJ2-2, is KAGVTQTPRYLIKTRGQQVTLSCSPISGHRSVSWYQQTPGQGLQFLFEYFSETQRNKGNFPGRFSGRQFSNSRSEMNVSTLELGDSALYLCASSFRENTGELFFGEGSRLTVL.

This clone was detected only once. The chain's CDR3 is CASSFGGRSYNEQFF. The CDR3 DNA is TGTGCCAGCAGCTTCGGCGGGCGCTCCTACAATGAGCAGTTCTTC. J is TRBJ2-1 and V is TRBV7-2; possible D gene TRBD2, 5 bases. This CDR3 spans 15 amino acids. V lost 3 bases and J lost 0, with 9 bases in between. The germline V gene encodes CDR1 SGHTA and CDR2 FQGNSA.